The sequence of this T cell receptor (beta chain) was determined in a study of T-cell reconstitution after alpha-beta-depleted transplantation in children (dated by TCRdb to 2015 to 2016). About the investigation overall: T-cell immune reconstitution after TCRalphabeta/CD19-depleted allogeneic hematopoietic cell transplantation in children was quantitatively tracked in the study by means of TCR repertoire profiling.

V and J lose 3 bases and 0 bases, and a span of 18 bases separates them. From the cysteine up to the phenylalanine, the CDR3 has a length of 18 residues. The entry retains the CDR3 DNA only, 54 bases that are in frame from base 1. General findings and caveats noted by the study authors: Apparently early alphabetaT-cell count recovery about two months after transplant reportedly relied on only several hundred rapidly expanded clones derived from non-depleted graft cells. In some patients, the high TCRbeta diversity seen at day 60 was put down to recipient T cells and intrathymic progenitors that had survived conditioning. Over subsequent months, a decline in hyperexpanded clone frequencies was noted, and after one year, T-cell counts and TCRbeta diversity were mostly ascribed to newly produced T cells.

Concerning this clonotype: The antigen this receptor binds is unknown. No much larger clonotype is one base removed from it; base qualities were not supplied.

Per the publication, the treatment or condition label means: allogeneic hematopoietic cell transplantation with graft depleted of TCRalphabeta T cells and CD19 B cells. The transplant recipients were children given TCRalphabeta/CD19-depleted allogeneic hematopoietic cell grafts. To prepare the library, PCR was applied. The reads were generated on an Illumina HiSeq 2500. TCR libraries were prepared with molecular barcoding, using unique molecular identifiers to normalize TCRbeta repertoire quantification. In-frame beta chains were kept once TCRdb had trimmed the public reads at Q25 with fastp and called clones with MiXCR. Every CDR3 protein is listed once, alongside the most common genes and DNA of its rows. The table for this sample lists 900,000 or so distinct CDR3 sequences; around 15% of them were counted only once. The ten largest account for roughly 4.8% of the sample.

The receptor comes from a male patient aged 5 to 17 who had a stem cell transplant for acute lymphoblastic leukemia, so the T cells may come from the graft donor. The sample was PBMCs, mostly from graft donor cells, taken 360 days after TCRalphabeta/CD19-depleted stem cell transplant. The rearrangement joined TRBV12-3 or TRBV12-4 to TRBJ2-1; the D segment may tentatively be TRBD1 or TRBD2, each giving 5 matched bases. The CDR3: CASSFRVVGTSSYNEQFF. At the DNA level, the sequence is TGTGCCAGCAGTTTCAGAGTTGTCGGGACGAGCTCCTACAATGAGCAGTTCTTC.